This T cell receptor beta chain was identified in a study of blood T cell repertoires in COVID-19. Study as a whole: The United States, Italy and Spain provided the acute and convalescent COVID-19 samples.

The data were produced by immunoSEQ multiplex PCR, yet TCRdb's version contains in-frame clones alone and is incomplete. The sample has approximately 150,000 clones, roughly 90% seen once. The CDR3 has 14 amino acids. CDR1 and CDR2 from the germline V gene are LNHDA and SQIVND (reference sequence). The ends lost 6 bases at V and 3 bases at J; junction bases unmatched: 2. This chain uses TRBV19 with TRBJ2-2, with TRBD1 matching over 9 bases. Sequencing input: peripheral blood. This clonotype originated in a man aged 50 to 59 with active or convalescent COVID-19. The CDR3 region has the DNA TGTGCCAGTAGAGGGACAGGGTACACCGGGGAGCTGTTTTTT. Protein product: CASRGTGYTGELFF.